These 12 T cell receptor beta chains came from one sample sequenced in a study of cytomegalovirus exposure and HLA in healthy donors. The primer mix had 60 Vbeta and 13 Jbeta primers. Assay: immunoSEQ multiplex PCR; the TCRdb copy retains only in-frame clones and omits some. This table holds some 150,000 clones, approximately 60% found once. Input material: PBMCs. These receptors were collected from a woman in her thirties or forties in good health and CMV-seronegative.

This chain joins TRBV5-1 and TRBJ2-7; 7 nucleotides match TRBD2. The CDR3 contains 15 residues. J was trimmed by 3 bases and V by 5 bases; bases with no gene match: 11. Germline CDR1 and CDR2: SGHRS and YFSETQ. In nucleotides, the CDR3 is TGCGCCAGCAGGGACACCGGGACTATAAACTACGAGCAGTACTTC. As protein: CASRDTGTINYEQYF.

This clone was seen once. This chain links TRBV5-4 with TRBJ2-7; D perhaps matches TRBD1 (6 bases). V dropped 2 bases and J dropped 2 bases, with 8 bases sitting between them. The CDR3 spans 13 residues. Per the germline V gene, CDR1 is SGHNT and CDR2 is YYREEE (reference sequence). The CDR3: CASSFGQTYEQYF. DNA of the CDR3: TGTGCCAGCAGCTTCGGACAGACCTACGAGCAGTACTTC.

A few counts support this clone. V is TRBV25-1 and J is TRBJ2-7; possibly TRBD1 for D (6 bases). The CDR3 is 14 amino acids. V lost 2 bases and J 3 bases, leaving 11 bases between the germline ends. Germline CDR1 MGHDK, CDR2 SYGVNS. CDR3 amino acids: CASSEPPDSYEQYF. DNA of the CDR3: TGTGCCAGCAGTGAACCCCCGGACAGCTACGAGCAGTACTTC.

The genes are TRBV19 and TRBJ2-1, with D uncertain. Germline CDR1 and CDR2: LNHDA and SQIVND (reference sequence). The CDR3 sequence is 13 residues long. V lost 1 base, J lost 4 bases, and 5 bases lay in between. CDR3 nucleotides: TGTGCCAGTAGTATAGGCAGTTACAATGAGCAGTTCTTC. This sequence encodes CASSIGSYNEQFF.

The chain joins TRBV4-2 to TRBJ2-5; D might be TRBD1 (6 bases). The germline V gene has CDR1 LGHNA and CDR2 YNFKEQ. The V and J ends lost 0 bases and 3 bases respectively, with 8 bases between them. The CDR3 spans 14 residues. The CDR3 region has the DNA TGTGCCAGCAGCCAAGACGGGACAAAAGAGACCCAGTACTTC. It is translated as CASSQDGTKETQYF.

The rearrangement links TRBV18 to TRBJ1-2, with D perhaps matching TRBD1 (6 bases). The CDR3 sequence is 13 residues long. Germline CDR1 reads KGHSH; CDR2 reads LQKENI. The germline V and J ends were trimmed by 6 bases and 6 bases, with 14 bases remaining between them. DNA of the CDR3: TGTGCCAGCTCCCGCAGGGGTGACGATGGCTACACCTTC. This codes for CASSRRGDDGYTF.

The CDR3 DNA is TGTGCCAGCAGCTTAGGGGGCAGAAGCGGGGAGCTGTTTTTT. It codes for CASSLGGRSGELFF. The chain combines TRBV7-2 with TRBJ2-2; D perhaps matches TRBD1 (5 bases). The CDR3 runs 14 residues. CDR1 and CDR2 from the germline V gene are SGHTA and FQGNSA. Trimming stripped 1 base from V and 7 bases from J, with 10 bases between.

The chain has TRBV29-1 and TRBJ2-5; no reliable D call. The CDR3 has 11 amino acids. Germline assignment: CDR1 SQVTM and CDR2 ANQGSEA. The CDR3 sequence is CGKAYQETQYF. CDR3 nucleotide sequence: TGCGGTAAAGCTTACCAAGAGACCCAGTACTTC.

This clone was recorded only once. The V call is TRBV5-4, the J call TRBJ2-2; 7 positions match TRBD1. Germline CDR1 and CDR2: SGHNT and YYREEE (reference sequence). V lost 1 base to trimming and J lost 3 bases; unmatched junction nucleotides: 3. The CDR3 is made up of 15 amino acids. This CDR3 is CASSLKGQYTGELFF. The CDR3 coding sequence is TGTGCCAGCAGCTTGAAGGGACAGTACACCGGGGAGCTGTTTTTT.

The rearrangement joins TRBV2 to TRBJ1-2; no reliable D call. V was pared by 2 bases and J by 4 bases, with 8 bases between. Germline CDR1 is SNHLY and CDR2 is FYNNEI. The CDR3 has 13 residues. CDR3 nucleotides: TGTGCCAGCAGTGAACCGGGAGGCTATGGCTACACCTTC. Translation gives CASSEPGGYGYTF.

In its sample, this clone was seen once. V gene TRBV5-4 combines with J gene TRBJ2-5; either TRBD1 or TRBD2 may supply D (6 bases each). Trimming took off 4 bases at V and 7 bases at J, with 11 bases between the two ends. The CDR3 has 12 residues. From germline, CDR1 is SGHNT and CDR2 YYREEE (reference sequence). CDR3 nucleotide sequence: TGTGCCAGCAGCCTGGGGGGCGGGACCCAGTACTTC. This codes for CASSLGGGTQYF.

CDR3 protein: CAWSREPYEQYF. The CDR3 region has the DNA TGTGCCTGGAGTAGAGAACCCTACGAGCAGTACTTC. This sequence joins TRBV30 and TRBJ2-7; D is uncertain. CDR1 and CDR2 from the germline V gene are GTSNPN and SVGIG (reference sequence). V was pared by 2 bases and J by 2 bases, with 7 bases between. This CDR3 contains 12 residues.